This T cell receptor (beta chain) was sequenced during a study of long-term antiretroviral therapy in people with HIV. Run at survey level, the immunoSEQ assay was version v3.0. Repertoires were generated with immunoSEQ multiplex PCR, while TCRdb's copy carries only in-frame clones and drops some. The sample lists tens of thousands of clones; around nine tenths were seen once. This TCR was sampled from a woman aged 40 to 50 with HIV. Specimen: unsorted PBMCs, collected 5.2 years after starting antiretroviral therapy.

The CDR3 DNA sequence: TGTGCCAGCAGAGGGACAGGGCACTATGGCTACACCTTC. Amino acids: CASRGTGHYGYTF. The chain is built from TRBV6-1 and TRBJ1-2, with 9 bases identical to TRBD1. Trimming cost V 6 bases and J 3 bases; bases outside gene matches: 2. Germline CDR1 MNHNS, CDR2 SASEGT. The CDR3 has 13 residues.